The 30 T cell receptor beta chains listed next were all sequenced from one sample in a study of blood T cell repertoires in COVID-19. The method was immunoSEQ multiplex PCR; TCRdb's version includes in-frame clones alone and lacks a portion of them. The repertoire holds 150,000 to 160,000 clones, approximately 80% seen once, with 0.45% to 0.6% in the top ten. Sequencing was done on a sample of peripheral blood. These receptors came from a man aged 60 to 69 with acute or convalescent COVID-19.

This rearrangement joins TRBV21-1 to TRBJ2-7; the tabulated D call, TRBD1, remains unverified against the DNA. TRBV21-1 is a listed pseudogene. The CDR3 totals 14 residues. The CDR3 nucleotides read TGTGCCAGCAGCACCCGACAGAGACCCTACGAGCAGTACTTC. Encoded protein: CASSTRQRPYEQYF.

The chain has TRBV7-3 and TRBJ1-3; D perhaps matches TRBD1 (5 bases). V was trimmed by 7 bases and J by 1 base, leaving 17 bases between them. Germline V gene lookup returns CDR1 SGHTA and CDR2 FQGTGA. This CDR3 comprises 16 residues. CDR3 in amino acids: CASTLKWGDSGNTIYF. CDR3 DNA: TGTGCCAGCACCCTGAAGTGGGGGGATTCTGGAAACACCATATATTTT.

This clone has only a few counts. This CDR3 reads CASSSPGGGQPQHF. The CDR3 DNA reads TGTGCCAGCAGTTCGCCGGGGGGCGGTCAGCCCCAGCATTTT. V and J are TRBV27 and TRBJ1-5; D is possibly TRBD1 (6 bases). V dropped 4 bases and J dropped 6 bases, with 13 bases sitting between them. Germline V gene sequence: CDR1 MNHEY, CDR2 SMNVEV (reference sequence). The CDR3 spans 14 residues.

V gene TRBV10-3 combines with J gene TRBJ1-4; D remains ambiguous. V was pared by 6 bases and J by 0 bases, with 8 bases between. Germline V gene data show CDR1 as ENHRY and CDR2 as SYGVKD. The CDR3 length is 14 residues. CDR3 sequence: CAISPGTTNEKLFF. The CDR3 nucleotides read TGTGCCATCAGCCCCGGGACAACTAATGAAAAACTGTTTTTT.

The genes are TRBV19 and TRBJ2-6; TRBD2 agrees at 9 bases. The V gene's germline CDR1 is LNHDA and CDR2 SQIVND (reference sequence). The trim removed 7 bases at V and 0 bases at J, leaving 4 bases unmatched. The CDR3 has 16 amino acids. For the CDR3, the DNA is TGTGCCAGTACTAGCGGGGTTCTCTCTGGGGCCAACGTCCTGACTTTC. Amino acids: CASTSGVLSGANVLTF. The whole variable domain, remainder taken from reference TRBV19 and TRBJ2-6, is DGGITQSPKYLFRKEGQNVTLSCEQNLNHDAMYWYRQDPGQGLRLIYYSQIVNDFQKGDIAEGYSVSREKKESFPLTVTSAQKNPTAFYLCASTSGVLSGANVLTFGAGSRLTVL.

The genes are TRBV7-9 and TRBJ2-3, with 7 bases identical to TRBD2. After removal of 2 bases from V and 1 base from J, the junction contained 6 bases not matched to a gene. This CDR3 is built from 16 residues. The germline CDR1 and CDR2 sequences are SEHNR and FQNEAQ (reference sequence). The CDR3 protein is CASSLPVAGGTDTQYF. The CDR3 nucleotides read TGTGCCAGCAGCTTACCGGTCGCGGGGGGCACAGATACGCAGTATTTT.

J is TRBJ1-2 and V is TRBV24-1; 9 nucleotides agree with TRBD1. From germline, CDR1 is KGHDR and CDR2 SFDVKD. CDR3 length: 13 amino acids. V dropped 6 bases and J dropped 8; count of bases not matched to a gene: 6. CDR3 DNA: TGTGCCACCAGTTCCCGGACAGGGGACGGCTACACCTTC. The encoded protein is CATSSRTGDGYTF.

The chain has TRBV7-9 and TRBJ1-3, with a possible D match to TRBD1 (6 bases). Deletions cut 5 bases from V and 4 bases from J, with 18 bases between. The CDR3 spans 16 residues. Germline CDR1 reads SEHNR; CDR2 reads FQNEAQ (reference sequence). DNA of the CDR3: TGTGCCAGCAGCCATGACCAGGGGCGAGCAGGAAACACCATATATTTT. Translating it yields CASSHDQGRAGNTIYF. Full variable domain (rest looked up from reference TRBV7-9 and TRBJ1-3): DTGVSQNPRHKITKRGQNVTFRCDPISEHNRLYWYRQTLGQGPEFLTYFQNEAQLEKSRLLSDRFSAERPKGSFSTLEIQRTEQGDSAMYLCASSHDQGRAGNTIYFGEGSWLTVV.

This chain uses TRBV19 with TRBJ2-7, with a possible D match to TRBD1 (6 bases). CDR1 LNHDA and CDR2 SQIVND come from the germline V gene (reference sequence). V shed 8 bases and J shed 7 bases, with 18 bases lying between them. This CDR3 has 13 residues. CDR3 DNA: TGTGCCAGTGGAAACAGGGTGGAGGAAGAGCAGTACTTC. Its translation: CASGNRVEEEQYF.

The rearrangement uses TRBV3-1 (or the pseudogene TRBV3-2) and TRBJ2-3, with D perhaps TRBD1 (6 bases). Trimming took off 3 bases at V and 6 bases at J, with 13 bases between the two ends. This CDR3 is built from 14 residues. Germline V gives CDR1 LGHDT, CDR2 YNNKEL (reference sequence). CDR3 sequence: CASSQNAGADTQYF. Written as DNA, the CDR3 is TGTGCCAGCAGCCAGAACGCAGGGGCGGATACGCAGTATTTT.

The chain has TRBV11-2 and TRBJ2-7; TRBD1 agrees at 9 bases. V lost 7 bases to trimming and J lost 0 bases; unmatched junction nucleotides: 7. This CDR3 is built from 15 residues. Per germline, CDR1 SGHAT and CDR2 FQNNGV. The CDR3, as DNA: TGTGCCAGCAACCGAGGGACAGGGTCCTCCTACGAGCAGTACTTC. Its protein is CASNRGTGSSYEQYF.

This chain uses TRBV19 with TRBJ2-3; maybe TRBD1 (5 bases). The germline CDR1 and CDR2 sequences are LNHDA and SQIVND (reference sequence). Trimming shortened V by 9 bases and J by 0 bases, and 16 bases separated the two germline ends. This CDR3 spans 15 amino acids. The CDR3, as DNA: TGTGCCAGCCGAGGTAGGGGCTCTAGCACAGATACGCAGTATTTT. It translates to CASRGRGSSTDTQYF.

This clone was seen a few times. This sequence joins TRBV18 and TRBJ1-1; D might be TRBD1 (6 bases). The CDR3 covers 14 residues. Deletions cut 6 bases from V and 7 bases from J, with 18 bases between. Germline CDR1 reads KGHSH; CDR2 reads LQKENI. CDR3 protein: CASSAYQGPGEAFF. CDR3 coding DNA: TGTGCCAGCTCCGCATATCAGGGGCCTGGTGAAGCTTTCTTT.

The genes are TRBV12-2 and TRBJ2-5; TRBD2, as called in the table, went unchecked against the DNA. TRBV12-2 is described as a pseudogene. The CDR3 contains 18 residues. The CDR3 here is CASRFGAPSGDRQETQYF. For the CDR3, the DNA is TGTGCAAGTCGCTTCGGGGCCCCTAGCGGCGACCGTCAAGAGACCCAGTACTTC.

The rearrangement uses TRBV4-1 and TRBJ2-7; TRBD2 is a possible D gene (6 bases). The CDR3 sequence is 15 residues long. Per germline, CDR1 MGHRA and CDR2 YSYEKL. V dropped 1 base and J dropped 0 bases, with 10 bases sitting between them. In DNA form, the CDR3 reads TGCGCCAGCAGCCAAGCGGGACTGAGCTCCTACGAGCAGTACTTC. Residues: CASSQAGLSSYEQYF.

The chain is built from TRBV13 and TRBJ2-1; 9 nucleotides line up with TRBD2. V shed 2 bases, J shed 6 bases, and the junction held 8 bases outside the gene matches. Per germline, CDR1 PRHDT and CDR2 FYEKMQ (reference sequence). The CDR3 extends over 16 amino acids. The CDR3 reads CASSLWSLAGINEQFF. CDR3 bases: TGTGCCAGCAGCTTATGGTCGCTAGCGGGAATCAATGAGCAGTTCTTC.

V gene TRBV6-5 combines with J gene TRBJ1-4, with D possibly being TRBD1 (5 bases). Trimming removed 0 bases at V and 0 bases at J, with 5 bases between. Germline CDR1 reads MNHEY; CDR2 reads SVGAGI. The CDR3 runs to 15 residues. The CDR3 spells CASSYSGPTNEKLFF. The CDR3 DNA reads TGTGCCAGCAGTTACTCGGGGCCAACTAATGAAAAACTGTTTTTT.

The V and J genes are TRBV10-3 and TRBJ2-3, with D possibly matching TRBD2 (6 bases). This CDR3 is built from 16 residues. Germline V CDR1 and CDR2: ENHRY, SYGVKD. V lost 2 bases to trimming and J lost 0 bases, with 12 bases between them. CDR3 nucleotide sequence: TGTGCCATCAGTGAGGGGGCGGGGCTTAGCACAGATACGCAGTATTTT. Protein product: CAISEGAGLSTDTQYF.

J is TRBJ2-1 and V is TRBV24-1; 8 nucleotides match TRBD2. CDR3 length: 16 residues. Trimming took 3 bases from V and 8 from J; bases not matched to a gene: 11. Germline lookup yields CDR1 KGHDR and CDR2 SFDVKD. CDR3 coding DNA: TGTGCCACCAGTGATGGATCGGGGGGGAAGAATGATGAGCAGTTCTTC. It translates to CATSDGSGGKNDEQFF.

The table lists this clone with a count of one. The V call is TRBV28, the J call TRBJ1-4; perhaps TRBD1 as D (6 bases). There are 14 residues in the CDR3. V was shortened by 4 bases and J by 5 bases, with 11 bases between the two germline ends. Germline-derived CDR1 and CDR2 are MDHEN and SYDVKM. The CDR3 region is CASSSGQINEKLFF. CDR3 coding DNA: TGTGCCAGCAGTTCCGGACAGATAAATGAAAAACTGTTTTTT.

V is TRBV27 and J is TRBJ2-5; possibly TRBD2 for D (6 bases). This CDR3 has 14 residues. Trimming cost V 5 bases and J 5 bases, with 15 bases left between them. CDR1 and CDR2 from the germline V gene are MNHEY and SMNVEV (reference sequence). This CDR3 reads CASSQRGTGETQYF. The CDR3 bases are TGTGCCAGCAGTCAGCGCGGGACTGGGGAGACCCAGTACTTC.

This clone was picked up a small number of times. CDR3 residues: CASKVPGQGNQPQHF. The CDR3 DNA reads TGTGCCAGTAAGGTCCCGGGACAGGGGAATCAGCCCCAGCATTTT. The V and J genes are TRBV19 and TRBJ1-5, with 10 positions matching TRBD1. CDR1 is LNHDA, CDR2 SQIVND, per germline (reference sequence). The CDR3 is 15 residues long. V lost 7 bases, J lost 4 bases, and 7 bases stayed unmatched.

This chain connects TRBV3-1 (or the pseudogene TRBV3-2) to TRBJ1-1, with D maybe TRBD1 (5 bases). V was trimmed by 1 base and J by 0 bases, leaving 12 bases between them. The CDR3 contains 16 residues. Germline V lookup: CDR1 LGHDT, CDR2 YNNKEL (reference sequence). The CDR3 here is CASSQVQGGLNTEAFF. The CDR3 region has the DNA TGTGCCAGCAGCCAAGTCCAGGGCGGATTGAACACTGAAGCTTTCTTT.

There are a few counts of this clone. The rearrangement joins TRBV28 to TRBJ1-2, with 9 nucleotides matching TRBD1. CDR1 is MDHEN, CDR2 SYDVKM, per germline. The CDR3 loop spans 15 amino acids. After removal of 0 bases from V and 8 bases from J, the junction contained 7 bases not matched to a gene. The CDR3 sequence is CASSLWARTGDGYTF. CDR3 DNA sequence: TGTGCCAGCAGTTTATGGGCGAGGACAGGGGACGGCTACACCTTC.

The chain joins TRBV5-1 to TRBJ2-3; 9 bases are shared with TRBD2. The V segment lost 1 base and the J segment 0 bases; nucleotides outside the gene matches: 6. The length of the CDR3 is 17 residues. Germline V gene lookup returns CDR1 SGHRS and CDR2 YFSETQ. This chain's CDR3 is CASSLKLAGASTDTQYF. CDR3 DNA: TGCGCCAGCAGCTTGAAACTAGCGGGTGCTAGCACAGATACGCAGTATTTT.

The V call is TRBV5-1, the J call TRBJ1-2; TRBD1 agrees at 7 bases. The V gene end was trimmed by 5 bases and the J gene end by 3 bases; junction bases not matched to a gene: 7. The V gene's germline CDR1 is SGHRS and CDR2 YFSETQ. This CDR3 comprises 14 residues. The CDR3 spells CASRYRDSDYGYTF. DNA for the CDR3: TGCGCCAGCAGATACCGGGACAGTGACTATGGCTACACCTTC.

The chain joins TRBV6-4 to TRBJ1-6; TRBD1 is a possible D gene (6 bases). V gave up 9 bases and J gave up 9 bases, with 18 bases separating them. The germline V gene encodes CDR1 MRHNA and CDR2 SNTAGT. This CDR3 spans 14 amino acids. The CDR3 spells CARGKQGGGSPLHF. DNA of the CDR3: TGTGCCAGGGGAAAACAGGGTGGCGGTTCACCCCTCCACTTT.

The CDR3 DNA is TGTGCCAGCACCTTATCACAGGGTAAATACGAGCAGTACTTC. It specifies CASTLSQGKYEQYF. The chain recombines TRBV6-6 with TRBJ2-7; weak D call: TRBD1 (6 bases). The ends were cut back, 7 bases at V and 4 bases at J, with 17 bases in the middle. The CDR3 is 14 residues long. Germline CDR1 MNHNY, CDR2 SVGAGI (reference sequence).

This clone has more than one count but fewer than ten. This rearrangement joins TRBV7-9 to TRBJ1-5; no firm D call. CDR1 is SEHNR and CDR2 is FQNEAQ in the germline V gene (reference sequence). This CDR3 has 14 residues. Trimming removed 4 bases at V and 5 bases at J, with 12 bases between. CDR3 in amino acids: CASSSGVLDQPQHF. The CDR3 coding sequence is TGTGCCAGCAGCTCCGGGGTCCTCGATCAGCCCCAGCATTTT.

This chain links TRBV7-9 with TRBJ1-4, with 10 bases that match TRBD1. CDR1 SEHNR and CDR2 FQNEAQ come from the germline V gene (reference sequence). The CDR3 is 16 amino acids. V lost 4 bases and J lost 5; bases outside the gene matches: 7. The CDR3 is CASSSSGQGGNEKLFF. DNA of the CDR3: TGTGCCAGCAGCTCCTCAGGACAGGGGGGGAATGAAAAACTGTTTTTT.